Here is one T cell receptor beta chain with its context. The data were taken from a study of T cell responses to AZD1222 COVID-19 vaccine. Germline CDR1 reads SGHNT; CDR2 reads YYREEE (reference sequence). The V and J ends lost 4 bases and 8 bases, in that order; junction bases with no gene match: 1. The CDR3 length is 12 residues. The table came from immunoSEQ multiplex PCR; TCRdb's copy has only in-frame clones and leaves some out. The table has around 130,000 clones, around 88% seen once. Sequencing was performed on peripheral blood, taken on day 0 of AZD1222 vaccination. The V call is TRBV5-4, the J call TRBJ2-1; 9 nucleotides agree with TRBD2. The clonotype originates from an adult in good health. The CDR3: CASSPSGDEQFF. The CDR3 DNA follows: TGTGCCAGCAGCCCTAGCGGGGATGAGCAGTTCTTC.